One sample yielded the 19 T cell receptor beta chains listed below, sequenced in a study of cytomegalovirus exposure and HLA in healthy donors. The PCR contained 60 Vbeta and 13 Jbeta primers. Method: immunoSEQ multiplex PCR; TCRdb's copy keeps in-frame clones and lacks some. The sample lists more than 140,000 clones; over 70% were seen once. The sample was PBMCs. The receptors come from a man aged 25 to 40 in good health and CMV-seropositive.

Written as DNA, the CDR3 is TGCGCCAGCAGTCTGGAGGGACTAGCCCGCAATGAGCAGTTCTTC. Its protein is CASSLEGLARNEQFF. V and J are TRBV5-1 and TRBJ2-1, with 9 bases fitting TRBD2. There are 15 residues in the CDR3. With V trimmed by 5 bases and J by 6 bases, 9 bases remained unmatched. Germline V CDR1 and CDR2: SGHRS, YFSETQ.

This sequence joins TRBV28 and TRBJ1-4; maybe TRBD1 (6 bases). This CDR3 is 16 amino acids long. Per the germline V gene, CDR1 is MDHEN and CDR2 is SYDVKM. V was pared by 2 bases and J by 8 bases, with 18 bases between. CDR3 nucleotide sequence: TGTGCCAGCAGTTTACCTGGGGAAGCAGGGGCGGAAAAACTGTTTTTT. Protein: CASSLPGEAGAEKLFF.

The rearrangement uses TRBV6-5 and TRBJ2-5; 12 nucleotides align to TRBD2. Germline trimming cut 2 bases from V and 5 bases from J; bases unmatched to any gene: 6. The CDR3 length is 16 residues. CDR1 MNHEY and CDR2 SVGAGI come from the germline V gene. The CDR3 reads CASSYALAGGRETQYF. Here the CDR3 DNA reads TGTGCCAGCAGTTACGCCCTAGCGGGGGGGCGTGAGACCCAGTACTTC.

CDR3 sequence: CASSYGQGSNQPQHF. CDR3 nucleotide sequence: TGCGCCAGCAGCTATGGACAGGGAAGCAATCAGCCCCAGCATTTT. The chain joins TRBV5-1 to TRBJ1-5; TRBD1 matches at 8 bases. J was trimmed by 1 base and V by 3 bases; bases with no gene match: 3. The CDR3 sequence is 15 residues long. Germline V gives CDR1 SGHRS, CDR2 YFSETQ.

This clone has only a few counts. V gene TRBV4-1 combines with J gene TRBJ1-4, with 7 bases fitting TRBD1. This CDR3 is 14 amino acids long. Per the germline V gene, CDR1 is MGHRA and CDR2 is YSYEKL. V was pared by 0 bases and J by 10 bases, with 5 bases of the junction left unmatched. The chain's CDR3 is CASSQDDRVGKLFF. The CDR3 nucleotides are TGCGCCAGCAGCCAAGATGACAGGGTTGGAAAACTGTTTTTT.

This clone came up a few times. The chain has TRBV6-5 and TRBJ2-7, with TRBD1 as a possible D gene (6 bases). CDR1 is MNHEY and CDR2 is SVGAGI in the germline V gene. V was shortened by 2 bases and J by 4 bases, with 12 bases between the two germline ends. The CDR3 sequence is 14 residues long. The CDR3 spells CASSYTGMGYEQYF. CDR3 nucleotide sequence: TGTGCCAGCAGTTACACAGGGATGGGGTACGAGCAGTACTTC.

V gene TRBV7-2 combines with J gene TRBJ2-2, with D uncertain. The CDR3 runs 17 residues. Germline-derived CDR1 and CDR2 are SGHTA and FQGNSA. The germline V and J ends were trimmed by 5 bases and 0 bases, with 16 bases remaining between them. The CDR3 sequence is CASSQNQISSNTGELFF. CDR3 DNA sequence: TGTGCCAGCAGCCAAAATCAGATATCTTCGAACACCGGGGAGCTGTTTTTT.

J is TRBJ2-7 and V is TRBV7-6; a possible D gene is TRBD1 (6 bases). The CDR3 contains 18 residues. The germline V and J ends were trimmed by 1 base and 3 bases, with 22 bases remaining between them. CDR1 and CDR2 (germline): SGHVS, FNYEAQ. CDR3 sequence (DNA): TGTGCCAGCAGCTTAGGCCCTGCTCTAAGACAGGTGAACTACGAGCAGTACTTC. This gives the protein CASSLGPALRQVNYEQYF.

This clone was detected only a few times. This chain joins TRBV6-5 and TRBJ2-7, with 7 bases lining up with TRBD2. The CDR3 totals 15 residues. Per the germline V gene, CDR1 is MNHEY and CDR2 is SVGAGI. The V and J ends lost 2 bases and 0 bases, in that order; junction bases with no gene match: 4. DNA of the CDR3: TGTGCCAGCAGTTACCTGGCGGGAGCCTCCTACGAGCAGTACTTC. It encodes CASSYLAGASYEQYF.

This chain joins TRBV7-9 and TRBJ2-5; D unresolved. This CDR3 is built from 15 residues. The V and J ends lost 1 base and 5 bases respectively, with 14 bases between them. Germline CDR1 is SEHNR and CDR2 is FQNEAQ (reference sequence). The chain's CDR3 is CASSLGYYSLETQYF. CDR3 DNA sequence: TGTGCCAGCAGCTTAGGCTATTACAGTTTGGAGACCCAGTACTTC.

This chain uses TRBV30 with TRBJ1-4; D gene unclear. Trimming took off 8 bases at V and 8 bases at J, with 9 bases between the two ends. Germline V CDR1 and CDR2: GTSNPN, SVGIG (reference sequence). The CDR3 has 10 amino acids. DNA for the CDR3: TGTGCCGGAGGGCGGGAAAAACTGTTTTTT. Residues: CAGGREKLFF.

This clone has only one observation. This chain joins TRBV5-4 and TRBJ2-5; 7 nucleotides line up with TRBD2. Germline V lookup: CDR1 SGHNT, CDR2 YYREEE (reference sequence). The CDR3 runs 15 residues. V was clipped by 4 bases and J by 5 bases; unmatched bases: 11. CDR3: CASSIPTSPEETQYF. DNA of the CDR3: TGTGCCAGCAGCATCCCGACTAGCCCCGAGGAGACCCAGTACTTC.

The genes are TRBV5-1 and TRBJ2-1; possible D gene TRBD2, 7 bases. Germline CDR1 SGHRS, CDR2 YFSETQ. V lost 4 bases and J lost 3, with 14 bases in between. There are 15 residues in the CDR3. In DNA, the CDR3 is TGCGCCAGCAGCCCCTCGGGGGGCCACTACAATGAGCAGTTCTTC. The encoded protein is CASSPSGGHYNEQFF.

The chain carries TRBV15 and TRBJ1-2; tentatively, D is TRBD1 (5 bases). The germline V and J ends were trimmed by 6 bases and 13 bases, with 15 bases remaining between them. Per germline, CDR1 LNHNV and CDR2 YYDKDF (reference sequence). The CDR3 is 11 amino acids. The CDR3 sequence is CATRGEGTGTF. DNA of the CDR3: TGTGCCACCAGAGGGGAGGGAACCGGCACCTTC.

The chain has TRBV2 and TRBJ2-3; tentatively, D is TRBD2 (5 bases). The CDR3 consists of 15 residues. V lost 4 bases and J 6 bases, leaving 17 bases between the germline ends. Per germline, CDR1 SNHLY and CDR2 FYNNEI. CDR3 coding DNA: TGTGCCAGCAGTGTACCAGAGGGAGTCCTGGATACGCAGTATTTT. The encoded protein is CASSVPEGVLDTQYF.

With regard to this clone: An end of the junction differs from the germline gene, which may be a read error. The rearrangement uses TRBV9 and TRBJ2-3, with TRBD1 matching over 8 bases. This CDR3 has 17 amino acids. CDR1 and CDR2 (germline): SGDLS, YYNGEE. DNA of the CDR3: TGTGCCAGCGGCGTAGGGACGGGACAGGCCCGGGGGGATACGCAGTATTTT. Translated, it gives CASGVGTGQARGDTQYF.

This clone has more than one count but fewer than ten. This chain links TRBV29-1 with TRBJ2-1; TRBD2 matches at 9 bases. The V gene end was trimmed by 7 bases and the J gene end by 3 bases; junction bases not matched to a gene: 4. The CDR3 sequence is 13 residues long. Looked up from germline, CDR1 is SQVTM and CDR2 is ANQGSEA. CDR3 DNA sequence: TGCAGCGCCGGAGCGGGAGGCTACAATGAGCAGTTCTTC. It yields the protein CSAGAGGYNEQFF.

The chain is built from TRBV4-1 and TRBJ1-5; D uncertain. The germline V and J ends were trimmed by 3 bases and 2 bases, with 17 bases remaining between them. CDR1 is MGHRA, CDR2 YSYEKL, per germline. CDR3 length: 17 residues. CDR3 coding DNA: TGCGCCAGCAGCCAGGCCGGCGGGAGTGTGGGCAATCAGCCCCAGCATTTT. Translated, it gives CASSQAGGSVGNQPQHF.

The V gene is TRBV29-1, the J gene TRBJ1-1; a possible D gene is TRBD1 (5 bases). This CDR3 is 14 amino acids long. V lost 3 bases to trimming and J lost 5 bases, with 16 bases between them. The germline V gene encodes CDR1 SQVTM and CDR2 ANQGSEA. The CDR3 sequence is CSVDRDSKGTEAFF. The CDR3 bases are TGCAGCGTTGACAGGGACTCAAAGGGGACTGAAGCTTTCTTT.